This T cell receptor beta chain was sequenced for a study of T-cell memory formation after mild COVID-19. As for the study in general: There were largely donor-specific TCR clusters. Study-wide results and caveats: The study detected some responding clones in pre-infection memory, suggesting cross-reactive memory joined.

For this clonotype: Its antigen is currently unknown.

The CDR3 has 14 amino acids. CDR1 is MGHRA, CDR2 YSYEKL, per germline. The junction had 9 bases not matched to a gene; V was cut back by 4 bases and J by 9 bases. TCRdb recomputed calls from the 5' RACE reads with MiXCR, one row per CDR3 protein. In the table there are 45,000 or so distinct CDR3 sequences, 6% to 8.5% of which are singletons. This TCR was sampled from an adult who had mild COVID-19 (a few samples of this study predate the infection). Cell type and time point are not known. The chain has TRBV4-1 and TRBJ1-5, with 7 bases identical to TRBD1. Source material: PBMCs or a T cell subset sorted from them (not recorded which). DNA for the CDR3: TGCGCCAGCAGCCCCATAAGGGGGCGCGGGCCCCAGCATTTT. Its translation: CASSPIRGRGPQHF.